This TCR beta chain was sequenced during a study of blood T cells in healthy people across ages. This clonotype has at least ten counts. Alongside a J-beta primer mix, a sample-barcoded 5' primer served in a second PCR lasting 7 to 11 cycles. TCRdb itself ran the 5' RACE reads through MiXCR, one entry per CDR3 protein. The table lists 850,000 or so distinct CDR3 sequences, under 35% of them singletons. The CDR3 spans 13 residues. The V end lost 0 bases, the J end lost 5 bases, and 6 bases lay between the germline ends. CDR1 and CDR2 from the germline V gene are LNHNV and YYDKDF (reference sequence). V and J are TRBV15 and TRBJ2-3; D is undetermined. This sequence originates from a woman at least 80 years old in good health. The sample was blood. The CDR3 reads CATSRDKGDTQYF. CDR3 sequence (DNA): TGTGCCACCAGCAGAGATAAGGGAGATACGCAGTATTTT.